This is a list of T cell receptor beta chains from one sample in a study of control samples from healthy donors and cancer patients. Clones were sequenced by immunoSEQ multiplex PCR, and TCRdb holds only the in-frame ones, with some missing. This table holds hundreds of thousands of clones, around nine tenths found once. Sequences were obtained from PBMCs. The receptor set was obtained from a man aged 35-49 years with head and neck cancer. The CDR3 runs from the conserved cysteine through the conserved F or W. The D gene is left open where the match is weak. The size field is filled for only some rows; it gives once, few, many or a size class.

TRBJ1-3 | TRBV12-3/TRBV12-4 | . | . | TGTGCCAGCAGTTATACTTCTGGAAACACCATATATTTT | CASSYTSGNTIYF
TRBJ2-7 | TRBV7-2 | . | . | TGTGCCAGCAGCGGCGATACGGCCGCTTACGAGCAGTACTTC | CASSGDTAAYEQYF
TRBJ2-5 | TRBV28 | . | . | TGTGCCAGCACAAAAAACTCGGAGACCCAGTACTTC | CASTKNSETQYF
TRBJ2-1 | TRBV10-3 | . | . | TGTGCCATCAGCTCCTGGAGGGAGAAAGACAATGAGCAGTTCTTC | CAISSWREKDNEQFF
TRBJ2-7 | TRBV7-2 | once | . | TGTGCCAGCAGCTCCAGAAGGGGCGTGGGGGGCTATCAAAGCGAGCAGTACTTC | CASSSRRGVGGYQSEQYF
TRBJ2-2 | TRBV19 | . | . | TGTGCCAGTAGTGTAAGAAACACCGGGGAGCTGTTTTTT | CASSVRNTGELFF
TRBJ1-6 | TRBV7-8 | . | TRBD1 | TGTGCCAGCAGCTTAGGGGACAGGGATAATTCACCCCTCCACTTT | CASSLGDRDNSPLHF
TRBJ1-1 | TRBV6-5 | . | . | TGTGCCAGCAGTCCTCAGGGCTTGAACACTGAAGCTTTCTTT | CASSPQGLNTEAFF
TRBJ1-6 | TRBV28 | . | . | TGTGCCAGCAGTCGCCCAAGGAATAATTCACCCCTCCACTTT | CASSRPRNNSPLHF
TRBJ2-7 | TRBV19 | . | . | TGTGCCAGTAGTGCGGGACTCCCTTTAGGGTACGAGCAGTACTTC | CASSAGLPLGYEQYF
TRBJ1-1 | TRBV9 | once | . | TGTGCCAGCAGCCTAACACAGGTACAAAATGAAGCTTTCTTT | CASSLTQVQNEAFF
TRBJ1-2 | TRBV5-3 | . | TRBD1 | TGTGCCAGAAGATCGGACAGGGTATATGGCTATGGCTACACCTTC | CARRSDRVYGYGYTF
TRBJ1-2 | TRBV18 | once | TRBD1 | TGTGCCAGCTCACTTGGACAGGGGGCTAACTATGGCTACACCTTC | CASSLGQGANYGYTF
TRBJ2-2 | TRBV19 | . | TRBD1 | TGTGCCAGTAGTCCCCGACAGGGTAGAACCGGGGAGCTGTTTTTT | CASSPRQGRTGELFF
TRBJ2-1 | TRBV11-2 | once | TRBD2 | TGTGCCAGCAGCTTACGAGCGGGAGGGCCGGTTGAGCAGTTCTTC | CASSLRAGGPVEQFF
TRBJ1-5 | TRBV28 | . | TRBD1 | TGTGCCAGCAAACAACAGGGGGAGGGACAGCCCCAGCATTTT | CASKQQGEGQPQHF
TRBJ1-1 | TRBV27 | once | . | TGTGCCAGCGGTCCCAGGGGATTGAACACTGAAGCTTTCTTT | CASGPRGLNTEAFF
TRBJ1-5 | TRBV6-5 | . | . | TGTGCCAGCAGCAAGGGCCGTTATAGCAATCAGCCCCAGCATTTT | CASSKGRYSNQPQHF
TRBJ2-1 | TRBV3-1/TRBV3-2 | . | TRBD2 | TGTGCCAGCAGCCATCCGGGACTAAGCTCCTACAATGAGCAGTTCTTC | CASSHPGLSSYNEQFF
TRBJ2-1 | TRBV3-1/TRBV3-2 | . | TRBD2 | TGTGCCAGCAGCCAAGCGCTAGCGGGGAAAAATGAGCAGTTCTTC | CASSQALAGKNEQFF
TRBJ1-4 | TRBV4-2 | . | . | TGTGCCAGCAGCAGAAAGGCCGGAGAAGCAACTAATGAAAAACTGTTTTTT | CASSRKAGEATNEKLFF
TRBJ1-2 | TRBV7-9 | . | . | TGTGCCAGCAGCTTAGAGGGGCGGACCTATGGCTACACCTTC | CASSLEGRTYGYTF
TRBJ2-3 | TRBV28 | . | . | TGTGCCAGCAGGACAGCCTTCACAGCGGATACGCAGTATTTT | CASRTAFTADTQYF
TRBJ2-3 | TRBV27 | . | . | TGTGCCAGCAGTTTACGGGCCCCGGGGGGCAGGGCGCCAGATACGCAGTATTTT | CASSLRAPGGRAPDTQYF
TRBJ2-7 | TRBV2 | . | . | TGTGCCAGCAGTGGGACAGCCTACGAGCAGTACTTC | CASSGTAYEQYF
TRBJ1-1 | TRBV11-2 | . | . | TGTGCCAGCAGCTCCGGGTTAGGACAGATGAACACTGAAGCTTTCTTT | CASSSGLGQMNTEAFF
TRBJ2-1 | TRBV19 | few | . | TGTGCCAGTAGTATACCACTGGGCGCCTCCTACAATGAGCAGTTCTTC | CASSIPLGASYNEQFF
TRBJ1-4 | TRBV15 | . | . | TGTGCCACCAGCAGAGATTTCAGGGACTATGCAACTAATGAAAAACTGTTTTTT | CATSRDFRDYATNEKLFF
TRBJ2-2 | TRBV6-5 | . | TRBD2 | TGTGCCAGCAGTTACTTGGGACTAGGGGGAAGCGGGGAGCTGTTTTTT | CASSYLGLGGSGELFF